This note documents a single T cell receptor (beta chain) sequence. As yet, its antigen is unknown. PCR amplification relied on 60 Vbeta primers (plus 13 Jbeta primers). The table came from immunoSEQ multiplex PCR; TCRdb's copy has only in-frame clones and leaves some out. The repertoire includes about 120,000 clones, over 70% of them detected once, and 1.2% sits in the top ten. These data come from a study of cytomegalovirus exposure and HLA in healthy donors. At the level of the study: Among some 400 genotyped donors, approximately 80% fell in the Caucasian-associated ancestry cluster. General study findings and limits: The study found most TCR sequences rare, yet found some public TCRs in many donors. Earlier analysis looked at TCR beta V segments, and most were productive about 90% or about 30% of the time.

CDR1 and CDR2 (germline): MGHRA, YSYEKL. CDR3 length equals 17 residues. Trimming took 1 base from V and 6 from J; bases not matched to a gene: 9. The chain uses TRBV4-1 and TRBJ2-2; TRBD1 matches 9 bases. Input material: PBMCs. The TCR originated in a female donor in good health and CMV-seronegative. For the CDR3, the DNA is TGCGCCAGCAGCCAAGGAGGTCGGACAGGGGTTTCCGGGGAGCTGTTTTTT. Its protein product is CASSQGGRTGVSGELFF.